The following is a TCR beta chain sequence with its context. The table came from immunoSEQ multiplex PCR; TCRdb's copy has only in-frame clones and leaves some out. The table has about 450,000 clones, 80% to 90% seen once. The treatment here: 15 to 20 received Ad26.COV2.S at low or high dose, single or two shots; about 5 received placebo; per-sample allocation not given. Each sample was drawn 63 days after the first injection (of vaccine or placebo). Germline V gene lookup returns CDR1 DFQATT and CDR2 SNEGSKA (reference sequence). The trim removed 2 bases at V and 15 bases at J, leaving 7 bases unmatched. The CDR3 spans 11 residues. The sample belongs to a study of Ad26.COV2.S vaccination and SARS-CoV-2 variants.

The material was peripheral blood, obtained in a trial of Ad26.COV2.S vaccine versus placebo. The chain is built from TRBV20-1 and TRBJ2-1; TRBD2 agrees at 7 bases. This receptor was taken from a person aged 18 to 59 who received the Ad26.COV2.S COVID-19 vaccine or a placebo. The CDR3 is CSARSSGNLFF. In DNA form, the CDR3 reads TGCAGTGCTAGATCCAGCGGGAATTTGTTCTTC.